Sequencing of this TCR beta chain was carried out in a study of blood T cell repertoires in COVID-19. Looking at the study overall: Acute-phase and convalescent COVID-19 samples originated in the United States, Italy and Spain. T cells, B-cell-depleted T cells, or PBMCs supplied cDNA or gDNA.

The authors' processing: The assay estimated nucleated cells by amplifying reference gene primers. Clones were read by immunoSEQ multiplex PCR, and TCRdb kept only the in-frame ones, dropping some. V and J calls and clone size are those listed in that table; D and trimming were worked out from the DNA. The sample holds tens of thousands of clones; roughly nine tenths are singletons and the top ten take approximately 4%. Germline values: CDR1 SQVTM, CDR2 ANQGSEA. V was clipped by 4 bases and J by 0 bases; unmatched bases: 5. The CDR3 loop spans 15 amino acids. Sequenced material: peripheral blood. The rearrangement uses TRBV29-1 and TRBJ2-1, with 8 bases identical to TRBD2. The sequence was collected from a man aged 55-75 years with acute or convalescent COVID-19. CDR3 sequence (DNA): TGCAGCGTTGGTGAAACTAGCGGCTCCTACAATGAGCAGTTCTTC. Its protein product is CSVGETSGSYNEQFF.